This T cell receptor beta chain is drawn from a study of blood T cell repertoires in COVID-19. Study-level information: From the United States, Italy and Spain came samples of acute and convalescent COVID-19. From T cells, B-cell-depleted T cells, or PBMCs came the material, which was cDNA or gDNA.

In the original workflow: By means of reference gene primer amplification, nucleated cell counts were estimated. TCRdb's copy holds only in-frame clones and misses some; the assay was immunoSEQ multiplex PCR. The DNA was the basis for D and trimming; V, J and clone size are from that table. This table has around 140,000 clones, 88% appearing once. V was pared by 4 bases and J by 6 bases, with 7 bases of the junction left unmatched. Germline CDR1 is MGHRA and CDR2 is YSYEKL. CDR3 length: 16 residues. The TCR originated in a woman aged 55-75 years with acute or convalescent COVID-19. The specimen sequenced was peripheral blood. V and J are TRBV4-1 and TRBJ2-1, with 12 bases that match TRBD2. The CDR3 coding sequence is TGCGCCAGCAGCCGCCCCGGACTAGCGGGGAGCAATGAGCAGTTCTTC. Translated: CASSRPGLAGSNEQFF.